A single sample gave rise to the 32 T cell receptor beta chains below, sequenced in a study of beta chain features in type 1 diabetes. Expressed TCRB transcripts were sequenced because the isolated RNA had all been reverse transcribed beforehand. Some clones are missing from TCRdb's copy, which holds only in-frame ones; the method was immunoSEQ multiplex PCR. The sample has some 160,000 clones, roughly 9% seen once; the top ten hold 2% to 3%. Input material: central memory CD4+ T cells from blood. Receptors were obtained from a woman aged 18-29 years in good health.

A few counts support this clone. This rearrangement joins TRBV14 to TRBJ2-7; D is unresolved. The CDR3 has 12 amino acids. Germline assignment: CDR1 SGHDN and CDR2 FVKESK. Trimming stripped 4 bases from V and 3 bases from J, with 7 bases between. CDR3 sequence reads: CASSLLFYEQYF. CDR3 coding DNA: TGTGCCAGCAGCCTACTCTTCTACGAGCAGTACTTC.

The genes are TRBV30 and TRBJ1-3; D might be TRBD1 (5 bases). In germline, CDR1 is GTSNPN, CDR2 SVGIG (reference sequence). The CDR3 covers 15 residues. V lost 5 bases to trimming and J lost 4 bases, with 18 bases between them. The CDR3 region has the DNA TGTGCCTGGGTGCCCACCGGAGGGGCGGGAAACACCATATATTTT. Protein product: CAWVPTGGAGNTIYF.

This clone turned up a few times. Within the sample, other DNA sequences also encode this same CDR3. CDR3 sequence (DNA): TGCGCCAGCAGCTGGTTAGCGGGAGTAGATGAGCAGTTCTTC. As protein: CASSWLAGVDEQFF. The chain employs TRBV5-1 and TRBJ2-1, with TRBD2 matching over 9 bases. The CDR3 has 14 amino acids. Losses at the gene ends were 3 bases for V and 8 bases for J; bases not matched to a gene: 6. Germline V CDR1 and CDR2: SGHRS, YFSETQ.

The CDR3 sequence: CASSLDRDEQYF. In DNA form, the CDR3 reads TGCGCCAGCAGCTTGGACAGGGACGAGCAGTACTTC. The rearrangement uses TRBV5-1 and TRBJ2-7; a possible D gene is TRBD1 (6 bases). Germline values: CDR1 SGHRS, CDR2 YFSETQ. The V gene lost 0 bases and the J gene lost 5 bases, with 6 bases spanning the gap. The CDR3 spans 12 residues.

The chain employs TRBV30 and TRBJ2-7; D is perhaps TRBD1 or TRBD2 (5 bases each). The tail of the sequence fits TRBJ2-5 better, so the J call may be wrong. This CDR3 contains 14 residues. Germline CDR1 and CDR2: GTSNPN and SVGIG (reference sequence). CDR3 sequence (DNA): TGTGCCTGGAGTAAGGGGCTAGGGGAGGAGACCCAGTACTTC. Its protein is CAWSKGLGEETQYF.

This clone has more than one count but fewer than ten. This sequence joins TRBV4-2 and TRBJ1-2, with D possibly TRBD1 on 6 matching bases. V gave up 0 bases and J gave up 5 bases, with 10 bases separating them. Germline lookup yields CDR1 LGHNA and CDR2 YNFKEQ. The CDR3 runs to 14 residues. CDR3 in amino acids: CASSQELQGYGYTF. The CDR3 DNA follows: TGTGCCAGCAGCCAAGAGTTACAGGGTTATGGCTACACCTTC.

The V and J genes are TRBV7-8 and TRBJ2-6; possibly TRBD1 for D (5 bases). Germline V lookup: CDR1 SGHVS, CDR2 FQNEAQ. The CDR3 totals 17 residues. Deletions cut 1 base from V and 0 bases from J, with 10 bases between. CDR3 in amino acids: CASSLDRFDSGANVLTF. For the CDR3, the DNA is TGTGCCAGCAGCTTAGACAGGTTTGACTCTGGGGCCAACGTCCTGACTTTC.

This clone has more than one count but fewer than ten. The rearrangement uses TRBV5-1 and TRBJ2-7; no firm D call. Deletions cut 4 bases from V and 6 bases from J, with 14 bases between. The germline CDR1 and CDR2 sequences are SGHRS and YFSETQ. The CDR3 has 13 residues. The DNA for the CDR3 is TGCGCCAGCAGCGCTTCGCTTTCGCGCGAGCAGTACTTC. Residues: CASSASLSREQYF.

This clone has just a few counts. The chain carries TRBV19 and TRBJ1-2; TRBD1 matches 7 bases. There are 15 residues in the CDR3. Trimming removed 5 bases from V and 8 bases from J; junction bases left unmatched: 14. Germline CDR1 reads LNHDA; CDR2 reads SQIVND (reference sequence). The chain's CDR3 is CASSVLQGQGNGYTF. The CDR3 coding sequence is TGTGCCAGTAGTGTTCTACAGGGGCAAGGTAACGGCTACACCTTC.

This clone was counted many times. The chain combines TRBV30 with TRBJ2-5; D gene uncertain. Germline V gives CDR1 GTSNPN, CDR2 SVGIG (reference sequence). The V end lost 0 bases, the J end lost 2 bases, and 7 bases lay between the germline ends. The CDR3 extends over 13 amino acids. CDR3 sequence reads: CAWSVAGQETQYF. DNA of the CDR3: TGTGCCTGGAGTGTAGCAGGTCAAGAGACCCAGTACTTC.

This chain connects TRBV7-6 to TRBJ1-1, with a weak D call TRBD1 (5 bases). Germline V gene data show CDR1 as SGHVS and CDR2 as FNYEAQ. V lost 5 bases and J lost 4, with 11 bases in between. The CDR3 covers 13 residues. The CDR3 loop is CASSPLGGTEAFF. The CDR3 DNA is TGTGCCAGCAGCCCCCTCGGGGGCACTGAAGCTTTCTTT. Full variable domain (outside the CDR3, taken from reference TRBV7-6 and TRBJ1-1): GAGVSQSPRYKVTKRGQDVALRCDPISGHVSLYWYRQALGQGPEFLTYFNYEAQQDKSGLPNDRFSAERPEGSISTLTIQRTEQRDSAMYRCASSPLGGTEAFFGQGTRLTVV.

J is TRBJ2-3 and V is TRBV19; D gene ambiguous. This CDR3 has 15 residues. Germline V gene sequence: CDR1 LNHDA, CDR2 SQIVND (reference sequence). The V end lost 3 bases, the J end lost 5 bases, and 15 bases lay between the germline ends. This CDR3 is CASSIQALHGDTQYF. The CDR3 DNA reads as TGTGCCAGTAGTATTCAGGCCCTACACGGAGATACGCAGTATTTT.

V gene TRBV29-1 combines with J gene TRBJ2-7; 13 nucleotides line up with TRBD2. The J call may be mistaken, given a closer DNA end match to TRBJ2-1. CDR3 length equals 15 residues. Germline V gene data show CDR1 as SQVTM and CDR2 as ANQGSEA. CDR3 nucleotides: TGCAGCGTCCCTGGACTAGCGGGAGTTGGGAATGAGCAGTTCTTC. Protein sequence: CSVPGLAGVGNEQFF.

This clone was observed a handful of times. V is TRBV5-1 and J is TRBJ1-1; 9 bases fit TRBD1. The CDR3 contains 13 residues. Germline CDR1 is SGHRS and CDR2 is YFSETQ. Trimming took 4 bases from V and 4 from J; bases not matched to a gene: 2. In DNA, the CDR3 is TGCGCCAGCAGCACGGACAGGGGCACTGAAGCTTTCTTT. Protein: CASSTDRGTEAFF.

This clone was observed a few times. The CDR3 region is CASSLRSDRDIQYF. The CDR3 DNA is TGTGCCAGCAGCTTACGTTCGGACAGGGACATTCAGTACTTC. This chain connects TRBV11-2 to TRBJ2-4, with 8 bases aligning to TRBD1. After removal of 2 bases from V and 8 bases from J, the junction contained 5 bases not matched to a gene. This CDR3 has 14 residues. Per germline, CDR1 SGHAT and CDR2 FQNNGV. The complete variable domain, with remaining parts taken from reference TRBV11-2 and TRBJ2-4, reads EAGVAQSPRYKIIEKRQSVAFWCNPISGHATLYWYQQILGQGPKLLIQFQNNGVVDDSQLPKDRFSAERLKGVDSTLKIQPAKLEDSAVYLCASSLRSDRDIQYFGAGTRLSVL.

This chain uses TRBV5-1 with TRBJ2-2; 9 bases are shared with TRBD2. V lost 7 bases, J lost 5 bases, and 9 bases stayed unmatched. This CDR3 is 15 amino acids long. Germline V gives CDR1 SGHRS, CDR2 YFSETQ. The CDR3 protein is CASGNSGSGTGELFF. The CDR3 region has the DNA TGCGCCAGCGGTAATAGCGGGAGCGGTACCGGGGAGCTGTTTTTT.

This clone appeared a few times. This chain joins TRBV25-1 and TRBJ1-1; D is perhaps TRBD1 (5 bases). The germline gives CDR1 MGHDK, CDR2 SYGVNS. CDR3 length: 13 amino acids. Deletions cut 5 bases from V and 4 bases from J, with 11 bases between. The CDR3: CASSFSQGTEAFF. The DNA of the CDR3 is TGTGCCAGCAGTTTTTCGCAGGGCACTGAAGCTTTCTTT.

This clone turned up a few times. The chain carries TRBV4-2 and TRBJ2-7; 7 bases fit TRBD2. The CDR3 has 16 residues. V shed 0 bases and J 2 bases; nucleotides not matched to a gene: 7. Germline CDR1 and CDR2: LGHNA and YNFKEQ. The DNA for the CDR3 is TGTGCCAGCAGCCAAGAAAGCGGGGCCTACCCCTACGAGCAGTACTTC. It codes for CASSQESGAYPYEQYF.

In nucleotides, the CDR3 is TGTGCCAGTAGTTTAACAGGCGAAAACTATGGCTACACCTTC. It is translated as CASSLTGENYGYTF. This chain links TRBV19 with TRBJ1-2, with D possibly being TRBD1 (5 bases). The germline V and J ends were trimmed by 5 bases and 2 bases, with 12 bases remaining between them. Germline CDR1 reads LNHDA; CDR2 reads SQIVND (reference sequence). The CDR3 runs to 14 residues.

The chain carries TRBV29-1 and TRBJ1-1; 7 nucleotides align to TRBD1. The CDR3 runs 13 residues. V shed 8 bases, J shed 3 bases, and the junction held 9 bases outside the gene matches. Germline V gene data show CDR1 as SQVTM and CDR2 as ANQGSEA. The CDR3 nucleotides read TGCAGCTTAGTACGGGACAGCTACACTGAAGCTTTCTTT. Amino acid sequence: CSLVRDSYTEAFF.

In this sample, this clone turned up many times. The V gene is TRBV28, the J gene TRBJ2-1; the D gene is possibly TRBD2 (6 bases). Trimming removed 3 bases from V and 9 bases from J, with 18 bases in between. CDR3 length equals 15 residues. Germline V gene lookup returns CDR1 MDHEN and CDR2 SYDVKM. The CDR3 nucleotides are TGTGCCAGCAGTTTTGTTACTACCTTCGGGGGTGAGCAGTTCTTC. It encodes CASSFVTTFGGEQFF.

This clone was picked up a small number of times. The chain employs TRBV29-1 and TRBJ2-3, with 7 positions matching TRBD1. The CDR3 has 12 residues. Looked up from germline, CDR1 is SQVTM and CDR2 is ANQGSEA. Trimming took 7 bases from V and 4 from J; bases not matched to a gene: 5. CDR3 DNA: TGCAGCGCGAACAGGGGCCCAGATACGCAGTATTTT. It codes for CSANRGPDTQYF.

In this sample, this clone turned up a few times. Here the CDR3 DNA reads TGTGCCAGTAGTACCCCCCGGGACAGGGTCTCCTACGAGCAGTACTTC. Protein: CASSTPRDRVSYEQYF. V usage is TRBV7-2 and J usage is TRBJ2-7; 9 nucleotides line up with TRBD1. V shed 9 bases and J 0 bases; nucleotides not matched to a gene: 12. Germline assignment: CDR1 SGHTA and CDR2 FQGNSA. CDR3 size: 16 residues.

This clone was detected only a few times. This chain links TRBV28 with TRBJ2-7; D uncertain. The CDR3 runs 12 residues. V was trimmed by 5 bases and J by 6 bases, leaving 11 bases between them. The V gene's germline CDR1 is MDHEN and CDR2 SYDVKM. As DNA, the CDR3 is TGTGCCAGCAGTCCCCTCCTCTCCGAGCAGTACTTC. It specifies CASSPLLSEQYF.

This clone was seen a handful of times. The V and J genes are TRBV5-1 and TRBJ1-4; D perhaps matches TRBD1 (6 bases). CDR1 is SGHRS and CDR2 is YFSETQ in the germline V gene. This CDR3 contains 15 residues. Deletions cut 4 bases from V and 2 bases from J, with 12 bases between. In DNA, the CDR3 is TGCGCCAGCAGCGAGCTTAGGGGGACTAATGAAAAACTGTTTTTT. Amino acid sequence: CASSELRGTNEKLFF. The whole variable domain, filled in from reference TRBV5-1 and TRBJ1-4, reads KAGVTQTPRYLIKTRGQQVTLSCSPISGHRSVSWYQQTPGQGLQFLFEYFSETQRNKGNFPGRFSGRQFSNSRSEMNVSTLELGDSALYLCASSELRGTNEKLFFGSGTQLSVL.

This clone has a handful of counts. J is TRBJ2-2 and V is TRBV4-1; 12 bases are shared with TRBD2. The V gene's germline CDR1 is MGHRA and CDR2 YSYEKL. The CDR3 sequence is 18 residues long. V trimming: 1 base; J trimming: 1 base; junction bases outside the gene matches: 4. CDR3 region: CASSQAKGLAGNTGELFF. CDR3 in DNA: TGCGCCAGCAGCCAAGCCAAGGGACTAGCGGGGAACACCGGGGAGCTGTTTTTT.

In this sample, this clone turned up a few times. This same CDR3 is encoded by further DNA sequences in the sample. J is TRBJ1-1 and V is TRBV7-2; D uncertain. The CDR3 has 13 residues. Germline values: CDR1 SGHTA, CDR2 FQGNSA. The V and J ends lost 3 bases and 0 bases respectively, with 5 bases between them. CDR3 bases: TGTGCCAGCAGCTTGGGCATGAACACTGAAGCTTTCTTT. Encoded protein: CASSLGMNTEAFF. The entire variable domain, with the rest obtained from reference TRBV7-2 and TRBJ1-1, is as follows: GAGVSQSPSNKVTEKGKDVELRCDPISGHTALYWYRQSLGQGLEFLIYFQGNSAPDKSGLPSDRFSAERTGGSVSTLTIQRTQQEDSAVYLCASSLGMNTEAFFGQGTRLTVV.

This clone has at least ten counts. This chain links TRBV29-1 with TRBJ2-1; 9 positions match TRBD1. The J segment lost 6 bases and the V segment lost 3 bases, leaving 3 bases of the junction unmatched. The CDR3 covers 13 residues. Germline V gene lookup returns CDR1 SQVTM and CDR2 ANQGSEA. As DNA, the CDR3 is TGCAGCGTTGAGCCACAGGGGGCCAATGAGCAGTTCTTC. This translates into CSVEPQGANEQFF.

The chain links TRBV5-6 to TRBJ2-7, with D possibly TRBD1 on 6 matching bases. CDR3 length: 11 residues. Trimming pared 5 bases from V and 6 bases from J, leaving 9 bases between. Germline-derived CDR1 and CDR2 are SGHDT and YYEEEE. The DNA of the CDR3 is TGTGCCAGCAGGGACAGCGGCGAGCAGTACTTC. Its translation is CASRDSGEQYF.

The gene calls are TRBV28 and TRBJ2-5, with TRBD1 identical over 9 bases. Trimming cost V 2 bases and J 1 base; bases outside gene matches: 5. The length of the CDR3 is 16 residues. In germline, CDR1 is MDHEN, CDR2 SYDVKM. The CDR3 nucleotides are TGTGCCAGCAGTTTACTGGGACAGGGATCCCAAGAGACCCAGTACTTC. Its translation is CASSLLGQGSQETQYF.

This clone occurred a few times. This CDR3 reads CASGFAQGRAYNEQFF. CDR3 DNA sequence: TGTGCTAGTGGTTTCGCACAGGGTAGAGCTTACAATGAGCAGTTCTTC. The gene calls are TRBV12-5 and TRBJ2-1; D may be TRBD1 (6 bases). Germline assignment: CDR1 LGHNT and CDR2 FRNRAP. The CDR3 is made up of 16 amino acids. Trimming removed 3 bases from V and 4 bases from J, with 16 bases in between.

The CDR3 DNA sequence: TGCGCCAGCAGCTTGGCCAACGGGGGAACAAACACTGAAGCTTTCTTT. It is translated as CASSLANGGTNTEAFF. V gene TRBV5-1 combines with J gene TRBJ1-1; TRBD1 is a possible D gene (5 bases). Germline CDR1 is SGHRS and CDR2 is YFSETQ. V was pared by 0 bases and J by 2 bases, with 14 bases between. The CDR3 totals 16 residues.